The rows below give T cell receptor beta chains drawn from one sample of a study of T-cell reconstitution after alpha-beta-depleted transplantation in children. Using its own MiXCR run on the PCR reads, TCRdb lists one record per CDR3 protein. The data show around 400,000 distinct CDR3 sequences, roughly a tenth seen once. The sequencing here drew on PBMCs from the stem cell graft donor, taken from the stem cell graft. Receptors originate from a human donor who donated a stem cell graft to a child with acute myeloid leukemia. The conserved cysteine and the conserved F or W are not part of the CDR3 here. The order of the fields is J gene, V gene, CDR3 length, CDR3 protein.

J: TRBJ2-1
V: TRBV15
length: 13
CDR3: ATSGLGDGYTEQF

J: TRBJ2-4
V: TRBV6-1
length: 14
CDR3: ASSTPGGGSGNIQY

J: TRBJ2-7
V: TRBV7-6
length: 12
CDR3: ASTKGGGADEQY

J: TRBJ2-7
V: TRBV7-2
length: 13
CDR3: ASSRNSGSQTEQY

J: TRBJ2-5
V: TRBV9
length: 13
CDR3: ASSASQGIQETQY

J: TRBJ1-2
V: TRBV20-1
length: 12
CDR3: SARQAGRNYGYT

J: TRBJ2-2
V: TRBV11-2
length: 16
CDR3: ASSSRLAGGAGTGELF

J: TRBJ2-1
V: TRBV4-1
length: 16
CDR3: ASSQVDMGLAGGNEQF

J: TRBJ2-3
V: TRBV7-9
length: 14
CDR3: ASSKSRTGGTDTQY

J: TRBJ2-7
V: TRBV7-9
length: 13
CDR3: ASIPARGSLYEQY

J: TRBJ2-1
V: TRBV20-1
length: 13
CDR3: SARDLSGGYNEQF

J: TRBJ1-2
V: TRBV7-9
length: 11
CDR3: ASSRGTGAGYT

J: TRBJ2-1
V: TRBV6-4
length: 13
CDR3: ASSDSLAGGNEQF

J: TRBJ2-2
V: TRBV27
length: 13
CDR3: ASSFTSANTGELF

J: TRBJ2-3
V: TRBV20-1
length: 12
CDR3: SARRAAGTDTQY

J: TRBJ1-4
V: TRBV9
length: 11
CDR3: ASSVTEGEKLF

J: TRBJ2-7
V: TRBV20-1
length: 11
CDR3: SATGTEDHEQY

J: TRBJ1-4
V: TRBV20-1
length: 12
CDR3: SARPGLNNEKLF

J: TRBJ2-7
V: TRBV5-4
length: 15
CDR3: ASSRRPGQGISYEQY

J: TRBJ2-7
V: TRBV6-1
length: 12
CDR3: ASRPGTLPYEQY

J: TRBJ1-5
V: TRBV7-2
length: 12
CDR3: ASSLDAGNQPQH

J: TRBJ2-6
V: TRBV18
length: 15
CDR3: ASSRGPPGGGANGLT